A selection of T cell receptor beta chains follows, all from one sample in a study of regulatory T cells in long-lasting Graves disease. TCRdb re-derived calls from the multiplex PCR reads in MiXCR, one entry per CDR3 protein. The table records about 530,000 distinct CDR3 sequences, around 16% of them present only once. This same sample was also taken into another study, of T cells in Graves' hyperthyroidism and ophthalmopathy.

The sample was peripheral blood mononuclear cells (PBMCs), taken at new diagnosis, from a patient treated with antithyroid drugs. The receptors come from a woman aged 40 to 65 with Graves disease. The conserved cysteine and the conserved F or W are not part of the CDR3 here. Fields, in order: V gene, J gene, CDR3 protein.

v_call: TRBV5-6
j_call: TRBJ2-7
cdr3_aa: ASSSGQGQYEQY

v_call: TRBV5-5
j_call: TRBJ1-2
cdr3_aa: ASSLSQANYGYT

v_call: TRBV15
j_call: TRBJ2-7
cdr3_aa: ATSSRDSYEQY

v_call: TRBV12-5
j_call: TRBJ2-1
cdr3_aa: ASVEGTVYNEQF

v_call: TRBV3-1
j_call: TRBJ2-1
cdr3_aa: ASSPPRENEQF

v_call: TRBV28
j_call: TRBJ2-1
cdr3_aa: ASRAYNEQF

v_call: TRBV2
j_call: TRBJ2-3
cdr3_aa: AISPRGLAGVYPSTDTQY

v_call: TRBV5-5
j_call: TRBJ2-7
cdr3_aa: ASSLDGQSYEQY

v_call: TRBV19
j_call: TRBJ1-2
cdr3_aa: ASSQQINGGYT

v_call: TRBV27
j_call: TRBJ1-2
cdr3_aa: ASTSSPSYGYT

v_call: TRBV4-2
j_call: TRBJ2-3
cdr3_aa: ASSRGAGGSTDTQY

v_call: TRBV7-2
j_call: TRBJ2-7
cdr3_aa: ASSLLVASYEQY

v_call: TRBV7-8
j_call: TRBJ1-3
cdr3_aa: ASSPTDRGFKDTIY

v_call: TRBV20-1
j_call: TRBJ2-7
cdr3_aa: SAQRLAGAVGEQY

v_call: TRBV6-1
j_call: TRBJ1-1
cdr3_aa: ASSASRNTEAF

v_call: TRBV27
j_call: TRBJ1-2
cdr3_aa: ASSHAGQVYGYT

v_call: TRBV30
j_call: TRBJ1-1
cdr3_aa: AWSPPVGGGWGRNTEAF

v_call: TRBV25-1
j_call: TRBJ1-3
cdr3_aa: ASSFKGTFSGNTIY

v_call: TRBV6-1
j_call: TRBJ1-1
cdr3_aa: ASSKGPGGEAF

v_call: TRBV28
j_call: TRBJ1-2
cdr3_aa: ASGWGNGYT

v_call: TRBV5-1
j_call: TRBJ2-3
cdr3_aa: ASSSGTSGSSTDTQY

v_call: TRBV20-1
j_call: TRBJ2-1
cdr3_aa: SANLPGTSGGPRYNEQF

v_call: TRBV7-9
j_call: TRBJ2-7
cdr3_aa: ASSLGQASYEQY

v_call: TRBV2
j_call: TRBJ2-1
cdr3_aa: ASKYGGLRSSYNEQF

v_call: TRBV6-1
j_call: TRBJ1-1
cdr3_aa: ASSEVGGGF

v_call: TRBV10-3
j_call: TRBJ2-3
cdr3_aa: AISRGLAGPDTQY

v_call: TRBV5-1
j_call: TRBJ2-3
cdr3_aa: ASSAAGTDTQY

v_call: TRBV30
j_call: TRBJ1-3
cdr3_aa: AWILGGTGNTIY

v_call: TRBV9
j_call: TRBJ1-2
cdr3_aa: ASSTQREGYT